These 17 T cell receptor beta chains were all obtained from the same sample, sequenced in a study of T-cell memory formation after mild COVID-19. TCRdb fed the 5' RACE reads into MiXCR, producing one record per CDR3 protein. This table holds 170,000 or so distinct CDR3 sequences, over 20% found once. Material: PBMCs or a T cell subset sorted from them (not recorded which). All receptors derive from an adult woman who had mild COVID-19 (a few samples of this study predate the infection). Cell type and time point are not known.

The chain couples TRBV29-1 to TRBJ2-7, with TRBD2 matching 12 bases. The germline CDR1 and CDR2 sequences are SQVTM and ANQGSEA. The CDR3 totals 16 residues. V shed 7 bases, J shed 2 bases, and the junction held 12 bases outside the gene matches. The CDR3, as DNA: TGCAGCGCCGACTCTAGCGGGAGGGCCGGGCCCTACGAGCAGTACTTC. As protein: CSADSSGRAGPYEQYF.

The CDR3 nucleotides read TGTGCCAGCAGTTTACTCAATCAGCCCCAGCATTTT. It is translated as CASSLLNQPQHF. This chain connects TRBV27 to TRBJ1-5; no firm D call. The CDR3 covers 12 residues. In germline, CDR1 is MNHEY, CDR2 SMNVEV (reference sequence). V was pared by 2 bases and J by 3 bases, with 2 bases between.

The table lists this clonotype with a few counts. The chain has TRBV7-2 and TRBJ1-2, with a tentative D call TRBD1 (6 bases). The CDR3 is 14 residues long. Germline CDR1 is SGHTA and CDR2 is FQGNSA. V was shortened by 5 bases and J by 4 bases, with 14 bases between the two germline ends. This chain's CDR3 is CASSEAGGFYGYTF. DNA for the CDR3: TGTGCCAGCAGCGAAGCGGGGGGCTTCTATGGCTACACCTTC.

The chain uses TRBV7-9 and TRBJ2-6, with 7 bases fitting TRBD1. Looked up from germline, CDR1 is SEHNR and CDR2 is FQNEAQ (reference sequence). The CDR3 consists of 17 residues. With V trimmed by 5 bases and J by 0 bases, 7 bases remained unmatched. The CDR3 DNA is TGTGCCAGCAGCGTAGGACAGGAGAGCTCTGGGGCCAACGTCCTGACTTTC. Its translation is CASSVGQESSGANVLTF.

The table lists this clonotype with a few counts. The chain has TRBV12-3 or TRBV12-4 and TRBJ2-1; D is possibly TRBD2 (5 bases). CDR3 size: 15 residues. V lost 6 bases and J lost 0, with 12 bases in between. The CDR3 sequence is CASSKDSSSYNEQFF. The CDR3 bases are TGTGCCAGCAGCAAGGACTCGAGCTCCTACAATGAGCAGTTCTTC.

This clonotype was seen more than once but under ten times. The gene calls are TRBV20-1 and TRBJ2-3, with D tentatively TRBD2 (5 bases). The V and J ends lost 0 bases and 4 bases respectively, with 17 bases between them. The CDR3 is made up of 16 amino acids. Germline CDR1 DFQATT, CDR2 SNEGSKA (reference sequence). CDR3 in amino acids: CSAREETLALPDTQYF. For the CDR3, the DNA is TGCAGTGCTAGAGAAGAGACTCTAGCCCTCCCAGATACGCAGTATTTT.

The chain carries TRBV19 and TRBJ1-2; no reliable D call. The V end was cut by 3 bases, the J end by 6 bases, with 11 bases between. Germline-derived CDR1 and CDR2 are LNHDA and SQIVND (reference sequence). This CDR3 region has 13 residues. Here the CDR3 DNA reads TGTGCCAGTAGTATCGGCAGCCCCGATGGCTACACCTTC. This gives the protein CASSIGSPDGYTF.

This clonotype turned up a few times. This chain uses TRBV29-1 with TRBJ1-1; the D is unclear. V dropped 2 bases and J dropped 1 base, with 8 bases sitting between them. This CDR3 is built from 13 residues. Looked up from germline, CDR1 is SQVTM and CDR2 is ANQGSEA. The CDR3 protein is CSVEFIPNTEAFF. The CDR3 DNA reads as TGCAGCGTTGAATTTATACCGAACACTGAAGCTTTCTTT.

The sample holds a few counts of this clonotype. The chain joins TRBV5-6 to TRBJ1-1; 7 nucleotides align to TRBD1. Germline loops: CDR1 SGHDT, CDR2 YYEEEE. J lost 5 bases, V lost 0 bases, and 1 base had no gene match. This CDR3 contains 13 residues. Written as DNA, the CDR3 is TGTGCCAGCAGCTTGGTACAGGGGACTGAAGCTTTCTTT. It specifies CASSLVQGTEAFF.

The chain uses TRBV24-1 and TRBJ2-2, with D perhaps matching TRBD1 (5 bases). The germline CDR1 and CDR2 sequences are KGHDR and SFDVKD. The CDR3 has 14 amino acids. V shed 9 bases and J shed 0 bases, with 10 bases lying between them. The CDR3 reads CATDAGSNTGELFF. The CDR3 nucleotides are TGTGCCACCGACGCAGGGTCGAACACCGGGGAGCTGTTTTTT.

This chain links TRBV4-2 with TRBJ1-4, with D unresolved. The germline V and J ends were trimmed by 4 bases and 13 bases, with 16 bases remaining between them. This CDR3 spans 13 amino acids. The V gene's germline CDR1 is LGHNA and CDR2 YNFKEQ. The CDR3 reads CASSLTSRPGLFF. The CDR3 nucleotides are TGTGCCAGCAGCCTTACAAGCCGACCAGGACTGTTTTTT.

The V gene is TRBV7-6, the J gene TRBJ1-1; 10 bases fit TRBD1. CDR3 size: 17 residues. The V and J ends lost 5 bases and 0 bases, in that order; junction bases with no gene match: 9. Per the germline V gene, CDR1 is SGHVS and CDR2 is FNYEAQ. The CDR3 bases are TGTGCCAGCAGCCTCGGGACAGGGGCAGGTATGAACACTGAAGCTTTCTTT. It is translated as CASSLGTGAGMNTEAFF.

V gene TRBV12-3 or TRBV12-4 combines with J gene TRBJ2-7; D remains unclear. The V end was cut by 6 bases, the J end by 4 bases, with 10 bases between. This CDR3 contains 12 residues. CDR3 residues: CASRLNLYEQYF. Written as DNA, the CDR3 is TGTGCCAGCAGGTTGAACCTGTACGAGCAGTACTTC.

In its sample, this clonotype was seen a few times. This chain uses TRBV7-9 with TRBJ2-5; 7 nucleotides align to TRBD2. V trimming: 3 bases; J trimming: 4 bases; junction bases outside the gene matches: 8. CDR1 is SEHNR, CDR2 FQNEAQ, per germline (reference sequence). This CDR3 has 15 amino acids. The CDR3: CASSFTVVAGETQYF. The CDR3 DNA follows: TGTGCCAGCAGCTTCACCGTGGTAGCGGGAGAGACCCAGTACTTC. Drawing the rest from reference TRBV7-9 and TRBJ2-5, the complete variable domain is DTGVSQNPRHKITKRGQNVTFRCDPISEHNRLYWYRQTLGQGPEFLTYFQNEAQLEKSRLLSDRFSAERPKGSFSTLEIQRTEQGDSAMYLCASSFTVVAGETQYFGPGTRLLVL.

Note on this clonotype: One end of the junction does not line up with germline, which may come from a read error. The chain employs TRBV11-3 and TRBJ2-1; TRBD2 is a possible D gene (6 bases). CDR1 is SGHNT and CDR2 is YENEEA in the germline V gene. The CDR3 runs to 15 residues. CDR3 DNA: TGTGCCAGCAGCTCCCGGGACTCGGGATACACTGAGCAGTTCTTC. Its translation is CASSSRDSGYTEQFF.

CDR3 in DNA: TGTGCCAGCAGCTTAGAATCCGGACGCCAAAACACAGATACGCAGTATTTT. Protein product: CASSLESGRQNTDTQYF. This chain connects TRBV7-8 to TRBJ2-3; D is undetermined. V was trimmed by 1 base and J by 2 bases, leaving 16 bases between them. The CDR3 covers 17 residues. Germline CDR1 SGHVS, CDR2 FQNEAQ.

Only a few counts were recorded for this clonotype. The chain couples TRBV11-2 to TRBJ2-7, with 9 bases fitting TRBD1. The CDR3 sequence is 15 residues long. The junction had 7 bases not matched to a gene; V was cut back by 5 bases and J by 2 bases. The germline V gene encodes CDR1 SGHAT and CDR2 FQNNGV. The CDR3 sequence: CASSPTGGSAYEQYF. The CDR3 region has the DNA TGTGCCAGCAGCCCGACAGGGGGAAGTGCCTACGAGCAGTACTTC.